This TCR beta chain was sequenced in a study of PD-1 blockade in classical Hodgkin lymphoma. Findings and caveats of the study: Patients excluded were those beginning nivolumab under 1 year after ASCT. By C4D1 there was a significant rise in CD4+ TCR diversity but not in CD8+ TCR diversity.

The CDR3 covers 14 residues. Trimming took 1 base from V and 3 from J, leaving 9 bases between them. Germline V gives CDR1 KGHSH, CDR2 LQKENI. All trial patients relapsed after autologous stem cell transplantation. As for this clone: The antigen is undetermined.

Method: immunoSEQ multiplex PCR; TCRdb's copy keeps in-frame clones and lacks some. The data contain 46,000 or so clones, over 60% of them seen just once; the ten biggest clones take up 20% to 25%. The sequencing used peripheral blood mononuclear cells (PBMCs), collected before the second cycle of nivolumab. This TCR was sampled from a human donor with classical Hodgkin lymphoma. The gene calls are TRBV18 and TRBJ1-1, with D perhaps TRBD1 (5 bases). The CDR3 DNA sequence: TGTGCCAGCTCACCACAGGGGTTGCACACTGAAGCTTTCTTT. It encodes CASSPQGLHTEAFF.